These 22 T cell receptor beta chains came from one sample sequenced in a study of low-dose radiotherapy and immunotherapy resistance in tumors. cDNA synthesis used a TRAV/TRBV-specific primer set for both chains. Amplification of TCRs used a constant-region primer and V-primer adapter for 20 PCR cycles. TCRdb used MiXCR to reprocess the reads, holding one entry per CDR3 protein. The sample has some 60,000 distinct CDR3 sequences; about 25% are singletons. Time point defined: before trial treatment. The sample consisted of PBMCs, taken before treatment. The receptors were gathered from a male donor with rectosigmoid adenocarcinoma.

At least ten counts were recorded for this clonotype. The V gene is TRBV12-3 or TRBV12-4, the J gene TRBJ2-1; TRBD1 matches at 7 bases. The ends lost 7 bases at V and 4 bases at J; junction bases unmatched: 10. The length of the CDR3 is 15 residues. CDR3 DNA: TGTGCCAGCACCCTCACCGGGACAGCTTACAATGAGCAGTTCTTC. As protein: CASTLTGTAYNEQFF.

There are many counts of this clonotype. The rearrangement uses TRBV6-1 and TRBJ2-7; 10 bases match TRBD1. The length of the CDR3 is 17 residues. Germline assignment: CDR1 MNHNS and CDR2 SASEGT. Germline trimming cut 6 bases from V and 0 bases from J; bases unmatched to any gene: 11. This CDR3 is CASRNAGTGVSSYEQYF. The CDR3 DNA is TGTGCCAGCAGAAACGCCGGGACAGGGGTCAGCTCCTACGAGCAGTACTTC.

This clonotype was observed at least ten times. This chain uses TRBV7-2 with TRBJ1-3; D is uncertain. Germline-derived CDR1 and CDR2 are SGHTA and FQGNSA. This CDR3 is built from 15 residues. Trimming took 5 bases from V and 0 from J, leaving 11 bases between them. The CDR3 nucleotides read TGTGCCAGCAGCCCCGGTGGCTCCTCTGGAAACACCATATATTTT. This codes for CASSPGGSSGNTIYF.

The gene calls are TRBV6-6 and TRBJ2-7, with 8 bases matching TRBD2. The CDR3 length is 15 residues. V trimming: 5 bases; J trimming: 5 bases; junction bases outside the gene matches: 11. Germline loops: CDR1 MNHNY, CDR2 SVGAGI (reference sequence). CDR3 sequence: CASSRPGGSPHEQYF. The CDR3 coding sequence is TGTGCCAGCAGTAGGCCGGGGGGGAGTCCCCACGAGCAGTACTTC.

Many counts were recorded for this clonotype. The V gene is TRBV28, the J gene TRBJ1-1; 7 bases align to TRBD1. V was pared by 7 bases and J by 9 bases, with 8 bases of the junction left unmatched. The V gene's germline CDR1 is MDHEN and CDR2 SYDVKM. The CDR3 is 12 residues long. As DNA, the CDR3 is TGTGCCAGCACCACCCGACAGGGCAAAGCTTTCTTT. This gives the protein CASTTRQGKAFF. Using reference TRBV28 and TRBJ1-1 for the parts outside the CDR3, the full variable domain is DVKVTQSSRYLVKRTGEKVFLECVQDMDHENMFWYRQDPGLGLRLIYFSYDVKMKEKGDIPEGYSVSREKKERFSLILESASTNQTSMYLCASTTRQGKAFFGQGTRLTVV.

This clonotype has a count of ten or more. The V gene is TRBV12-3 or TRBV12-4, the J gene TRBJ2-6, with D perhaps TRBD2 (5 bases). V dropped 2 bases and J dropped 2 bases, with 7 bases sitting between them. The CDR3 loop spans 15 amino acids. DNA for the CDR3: TGTGCCAGCAGTTTACCCGGGGCTGGGGCCAACGTCCTGACTTTC. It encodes CASSLPGAGANVLTF.

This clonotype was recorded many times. CDR3 in DNA: TGTGCCAGCAGCTCCGGGACAGGGGTTAATTCACCCCTCCACTTT. This codes for CASSSGTGVNSPLHF. V gene TRBV7-2 combines with J gene TRBJ1-6; 10 nucleotides align to TRBD1. V gave up 4 bases and J gave up 6 bases; unmatched junction bases: 3. There are 15 residues in the CDR3. Germline CDR1 and CDR2: SGHTA and FQGNSA. Filled out from reference TRBV7-2 and TRBJ1-6, the complete variable domain reads GAGVSQSPSNKVTEKGKDVELRCDPISGHTALYWYRQSLGQGLEFLIYFQGNSAPDKSGLPSDRFSAERTGGSVSTLTIQRTQQEDSAVYLCASSSGTGVNSPLHFGNGTRLTVT.

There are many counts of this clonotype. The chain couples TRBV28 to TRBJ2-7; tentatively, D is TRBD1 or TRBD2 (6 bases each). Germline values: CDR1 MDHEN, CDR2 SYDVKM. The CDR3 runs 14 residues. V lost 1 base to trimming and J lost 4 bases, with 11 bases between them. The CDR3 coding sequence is TGTGCCAGCAGTTTATCGGGGGCAGGGTACGAGCAGTACTTC. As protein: CASSLSGAGYEQYF.

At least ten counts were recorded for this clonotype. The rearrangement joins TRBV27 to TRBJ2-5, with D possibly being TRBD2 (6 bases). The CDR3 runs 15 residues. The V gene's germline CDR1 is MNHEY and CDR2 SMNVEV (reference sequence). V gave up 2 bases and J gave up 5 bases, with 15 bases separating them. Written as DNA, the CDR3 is TGTGCCAGCAGTTTACCAGGGTCTGGGAGGGAGACCCAGTACTTC. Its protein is CASSLPGSGRETQYF.

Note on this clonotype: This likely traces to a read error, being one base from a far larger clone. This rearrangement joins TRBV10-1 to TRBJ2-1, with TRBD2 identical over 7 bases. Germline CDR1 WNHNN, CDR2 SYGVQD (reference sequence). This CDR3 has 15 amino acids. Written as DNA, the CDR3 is TGTGCCAGCAGTGCGACTAGCCAGTCCTACAATGAGCAGTTCTTC. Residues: CASSATSQSYNEQFF.

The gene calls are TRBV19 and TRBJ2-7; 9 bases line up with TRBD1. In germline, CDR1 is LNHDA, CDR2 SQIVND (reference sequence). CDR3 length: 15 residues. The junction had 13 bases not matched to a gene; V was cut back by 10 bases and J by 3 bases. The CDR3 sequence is CATQTTGTGYYEQYF. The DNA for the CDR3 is TGTGCCACTCAGACTACGGGGACAGGGTACTACGAGCAGTACTTC.

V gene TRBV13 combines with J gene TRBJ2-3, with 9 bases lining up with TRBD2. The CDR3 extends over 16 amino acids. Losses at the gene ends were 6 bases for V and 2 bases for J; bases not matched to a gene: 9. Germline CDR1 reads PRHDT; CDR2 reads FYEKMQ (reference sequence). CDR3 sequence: CASSQEAGGFTDTQYF. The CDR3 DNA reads TGTGCCAGCAGTCAAGAAGCGGGGGGCTTCACAGATACGCAGTATTTT.

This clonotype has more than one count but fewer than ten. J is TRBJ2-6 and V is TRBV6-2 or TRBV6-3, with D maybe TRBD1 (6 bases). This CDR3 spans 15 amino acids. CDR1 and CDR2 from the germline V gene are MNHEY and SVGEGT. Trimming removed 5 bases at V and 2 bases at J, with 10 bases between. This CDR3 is CASSQTGTGANVLTF. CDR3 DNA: TGTGCCAGCAGTCAAACAGGGACTGGGGCCAACGTCCTGACTTTC.

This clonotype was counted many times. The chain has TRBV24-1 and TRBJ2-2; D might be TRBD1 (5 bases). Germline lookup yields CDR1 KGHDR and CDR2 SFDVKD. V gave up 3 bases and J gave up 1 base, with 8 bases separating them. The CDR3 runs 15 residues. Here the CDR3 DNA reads TGTGCCACCAGTGATCCAGGACAGAACACCGGGGAGCTGTTTTTT. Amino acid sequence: CATSDPGQNTGELFF.

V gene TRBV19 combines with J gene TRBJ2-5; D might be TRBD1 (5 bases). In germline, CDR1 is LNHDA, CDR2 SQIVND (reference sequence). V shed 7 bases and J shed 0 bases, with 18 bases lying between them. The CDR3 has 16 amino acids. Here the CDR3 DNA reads TGTGCCAGTACCCAAGGGGCAGGCACCAACCAAGAGACCCAGTACTTC. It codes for CASTQGAGTNQETQYF.

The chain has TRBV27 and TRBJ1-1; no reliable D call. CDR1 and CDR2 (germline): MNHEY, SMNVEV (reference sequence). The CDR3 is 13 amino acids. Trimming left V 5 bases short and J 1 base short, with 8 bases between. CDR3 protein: CASSIWGNTEAFF. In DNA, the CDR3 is TGTGCCAGCAGTATCTGGGGGAACACTGAAGCTTTCTTT.

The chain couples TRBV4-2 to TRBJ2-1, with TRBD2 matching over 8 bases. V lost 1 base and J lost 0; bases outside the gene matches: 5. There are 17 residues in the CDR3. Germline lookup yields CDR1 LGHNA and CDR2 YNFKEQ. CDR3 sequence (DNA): TGTGCCAGCAGCCAAGCTGTAGCGGGGAGCTCCTACAATGAGCAGTTCTTC. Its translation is CASSQAVAGSSYNEQFF.

Here the CDR3 DNA reads TGTGCCAGCAGCCAGGTGGGGGCAGGGGCGAATCAGCCCCAGCATTTT. This encodes CASSQVGAGANQPQHF. This rearrangement joins TRBV5-8 to TRBJ1-5; D may be TRBD1 (6 bases). Looked up from germline, CDR1 is SGHTS and CDR2 is YDEGEE. Trimming removed 4 bases at V and 4 bases at J, with 18 bases between. CDR3 length: 16 amino acids. Looking up the rest from reference TRBV5-8 and TRBJ1-5 gives the full variable domain: EAGVTQSPTHLIKTRGQQATLRCSPISGHTSVYWYQQALGLGLQFLLWYDEGEERNRGNFPPRFSGRQFPNYSSELNVNALELEDSALYLCASSQVGAGANQPQHFGDGTRLSIL.

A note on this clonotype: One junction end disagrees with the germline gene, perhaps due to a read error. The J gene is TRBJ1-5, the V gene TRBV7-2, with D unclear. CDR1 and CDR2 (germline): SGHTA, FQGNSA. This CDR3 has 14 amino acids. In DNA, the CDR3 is TGTGCCAGCAGCTTAGCGAGTGGCAAGCAGCCCCAGCATTTT. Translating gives CASSLASGKQPQHF.

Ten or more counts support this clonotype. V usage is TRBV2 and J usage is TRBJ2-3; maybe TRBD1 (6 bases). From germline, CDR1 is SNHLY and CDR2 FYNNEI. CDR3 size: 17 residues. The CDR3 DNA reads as TGTGCTAGCTCAGTGCTGGCAGGGGATCCTCAGTGGGATACGCAGTATTTT. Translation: CASSVLAGDPQWDTQYF.

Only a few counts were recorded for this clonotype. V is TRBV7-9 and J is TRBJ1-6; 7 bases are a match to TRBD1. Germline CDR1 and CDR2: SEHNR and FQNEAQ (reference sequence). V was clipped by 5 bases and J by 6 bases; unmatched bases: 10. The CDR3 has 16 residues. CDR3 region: CASSPYDRDGNSPLHF. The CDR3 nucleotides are TGTGCCAGCAGCCCGTACGACAGGGACGGTAATTCACCCCTCCACTTT.

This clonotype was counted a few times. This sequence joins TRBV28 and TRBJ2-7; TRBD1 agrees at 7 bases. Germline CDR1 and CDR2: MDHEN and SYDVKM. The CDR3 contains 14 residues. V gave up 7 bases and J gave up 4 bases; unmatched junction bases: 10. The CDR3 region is CASTSDRVGYEQYF. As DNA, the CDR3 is TGTGCCAGCACCTCCGACAGGGTCGGATACGAGCAGTACTTC.